The T cell receptor (beta chain) described here comes from a study of cytotoxic CD8 clonotypes in ibrutinib-treated CLL. Regarding this clone: Its antigen is unknown.

Overall study results and limits: Clonality rose at ibrutinib response, held steady in sustained remission, and fell toward baseline at progression.

Here immunoSEQ multiplex PCR was the method, and the copy in TCRdb shows in-frame clones only, minus some. Of about 140,000 clones detected, around 84% appear once; the ten largest clones hold 7.5% to 8%. Per the germline V gene, CDR1 is SQVTM and CDR2 is ANQGSEA. This CDR3 spans 12 amino acids. Trimming stripped 8 bases from V and 4 bases from J, with 12 bases between. This chain links TRBV29-1 with TRBJ2-1, with D perhaps matching TRBD1 (5 bases). The sequence came from a human donor with chronic lymphocytic leukemia. The source material was PBMCs, sampled after 36 months of ibrutinib treatment. CDR3 in amino acids: CSSWGQYNEQFF. CDR3 in DNA: TGCAGCTCCTGGGGCCAGTACAATGAGCAGTTCTTC.